These T cell receptor beta chains were read from a single sample in a study of CD8 T cells in Susac syndrome. TCRdb reanalysed the immunoSEQ multiplex PCR reads using MiXCR and keeps one entry per CDR3 protein. This table holds approximately 190,000 distinct CDR3 sequences, 93% found once. The sample consisted of CD4+ T cells from PBMCs. The receptor set was obtained from a human donor in good health. Both conserved end residues are part of each CDR3. A D gene is named only where the DNA matches it firmly. Clone size, where shown, is once, few, many, or a class for clones that have expanded.

clone size	D gene	J gene	V gene	CDR3 DNA	CDR3 protein
-	-	TRBJ1-2	TRBV5-1	TGCGCCAGCAGCTTAAAGAGCCCGGGGCAGCCAACTTATGGCTACACCTTC	CASSLKSPGQPTYGYTF
once	-	TRBJ2-2	TRBV9	TGTGCCAGCAGCGTAGCTAACCGTGACCGGGAGCTGTTTTTT	CASSVANRDRELFF
-	-	TRBJ1-4	TRBV7-2	TGTGCCAGCAGCTCCCTCGGGGGTGGTAATGAAAAACTGTTTTTT	CASSSLGGGNEKLFF
-	TRBD1	TRBJ1-3	TRBV7-6	TGTGCCAGCAGCTCTTTCCAGGGGGTTGGAAACACCATATATTTT	CASSSFQGVGNTIYF
-	-	TRBJ2-1	TRBV29-1	TGCAGCGTCCCTCGCCAGGGTAGGTCCGTCAATGAGCAGTTCTTC	CSVPRQGRSVNEQFF
-	TRBD2	TRBJ2-1	TRBV15	TGTGCCACCAGCGTTGGCGGGGGGGCCTACAATGAGCAGTTCTTC	CATSVGGGAYNEQFF
-	-	TRBJ1-2	TRBV7-2	TGTGCCAGCAGCCCCGGGGGCGGGGCAGGCTATGGCTACACCTTC	CASSPGGGAGYGYTF
-	TRBD1	TRBJ2-1	TRBV19	TGTGCCAGTATGGATCGGACAGGGGCGTACAATGAGCAGTTCTTC	CASMDRTGAYNEQFF
few	TRBD2	TRBJ2-7	TRBV29-1	TGCAGCGTTGGCGGCGGGGGGGCCTACGAGCAGTACTTC	CSVGGGGAYEQYF
-	-	TRBJ2-2	TRBV6-4	TGTGCCAGCAGAGAGAGGACCGGGGAGCTGTTTTTT	CASRERTGELFF
-	TRBD1	TRBJ2-5	TRBV5-1	TGCGCCAGCAGCTCCAATACAGGGGGCAAGGGGGAGACCCAGTACTTC	CASSSNTGGKGETQYF